The entry below gives a single T cell receptor beta chain sequence along with its context. Its antigen is as yet unknown. The sample originates from a study of cytomegalovirus exposure and HLA in healthy donors. General study findings and limits: Immune exposure information comprised only CMV serostatus.

CDR3 length: 18 amino acids. The germline gives CDR1 KGHSH, CDR2 LQKENI. V shed 1 base and J 0 bases; nucleotides not matched to a gene: 9. Primers: 60 Vbeta forward and 13 Jbeta reverse. Study processing details: It was a later analysis that counted about 80 million unique TCR beta chains, of which roughly 11 million were shared. The data were produced by immunoSEQ multiplex PCR, yet TCRdb's version contains in-frame clones alone and is incomplete. That table is the source of V, J and clone size, and D and trimming were worked out from the DNA. The table gives around 140,000 clones; the top ten clones make up around 1.5% of it.

The clonotype comes from a woman aged 50 to 65 in good health and CMV-seronegative. This chain joins TRBV18 and TRBJ1-3; TRBD1 matches at 7 bases. Sequenced input: PBMCs. The CDR3 DNA reads TGTGCCAGCTCACCACGTTCCGGGACAGCAATCTCTGGAAACACCATATATTTT. Translation: CASSPRSGTAISGNTIYF.